These T cell receptor beta chains were read from a single sample in a study of blood T cell repertoires in COVID-19. Profiled with immunoSEQ multiplex PCR; TCRdb holds only in-frame clones, not every one. This table has about 88,000 clones, 90% appearing once. The sequencing input was peripheral blood. Receptor source: a man aged 55 to 70 with acute or convalescent COVID-19. CDR3s include the opening cysteine and the closing phenylalanine or tryptophan. The D gene is left open where the match is weak. Not every row has a clone size; where given, it reads once, few, many or a size class.

TRBD2,TRBV7-2,TRBJ2-5,-,TGTGCCAGCAGCTTAGGACTAGCGGGAGGGGGAGAGACCCAGTACTTC,CASSLGLAGGGETQYF
TRBD2,TRBV9,TRBJ2-5,-,TGTGCCAGCAGCGAGACTAGCGGGAGGGGGGAAGAGACCCAGTACTTC,CASSETSGRGEETQYF
-,TRBV3-1/TRBV3-2,TRBJ1-1,-,TGTGCCAGCAGCCCCGACGCGACACCCCTTGGGAACACTGAAGCTTTCTTT,CASSPDATPLGNTEAFF
TRBD1,TRBV19,TRBJ2-1,-,TGTGCCAGTAAAAGGGACAGTGGGGATGAGCAGTTCTTC,CASKRDSGDEQFF
-,TRBV2,TRBJ1-2,-,TGTGCCAGCCGGGGGTCGAAACCTTACTACACCTTC,CASRGSKPYYTF
-,TRBV15,TRBJ2-3,once,TGTGCCACCAGCAGACTTGGTACTAGGACAGATACGCAGTATTTT,CATSRLGTRTDTQYF
-,TRBV19,TRBJ2-7,-,TGTGCCAGTAGTATAGGACACCGGAACTACGAGCAGTACTTC,CASSIGHRNYEQYF
TRBD2,TRBV6-2/TRBV6-3,TRBJ2-3,-,TGTGCCAGCAGTTACACACGGGAGGGGAGCACAGATACGCAGTATTTT,CASSYTREGSTDTQYF
-,TRBV25-1,TRBJ2-7,-,TGTGCCAGCAGTGAACCCGGGACAAAGGCGGAGCAGTACTTC,CASSEPGTKAEQYF
-,TRBV5-4,TRBJ2-2,-,TGTGCCAGCAGCTTCGACAGCTACACCGGGGAGCTGTTTTTT,CASSFDSYTGELFF
TRBD2,TRBV6-4,TRBJ2-3,-,TGTGCCAGCAGTCGAGTCGCGGCTAGCGGGTCGACAGATACGCAGTATTTT,CASSRVAASGSTDTQYF
TRBD2,TRBV7-8,TRBJ2-1,-,TGTGCCAGCACCCAACCCCGACTAGCGGAGGGGGGGTACGACAATGAGCAGTTCTTC,CASTQPRLAEGGYDNEQFF
TRBD2,TRBV13,TRBJ2-5,-,TGTGCCAGCAGCTCCGGACTAGCGGGAGGAGAGACCCAGTACTTC,CASSSGLAGGETQYF
-,TRBV6-2/TRBV6-3,TRBJ2-3,-,TGTGCCAGCAGTTACTCGCATCCGGTTTATCTATCCACAGATACGCAGTATTTT,CASSYSHPVYLSTDTQYF
-,TRBV10-1,TRBJ2-4,-,TGCGCCAGCAGTGAGAGGGGGTGGTGGGACATTCAGTACTTC,CASSERGWWDIQYF
TRBD1,TRBV6-2/TRBV6-3,TRBJ2-7,-,TGTGCCAGCAGTTACCTGCCAGGGGGCCACGAGCAGTACTTC,CASSYLPGGHEQYF
TRBD2,TRBV9,TRBJ2-7,-,TGTGCCAGCAGCGTAAGCGGGAGTGGGACCTACGAGCAGTACTTC,CASSVSGSGTYEQYF
-,TRBV7-6,TRBJ1-4,-,TGTGCCAGCAGCTTAGCGTCCCAGGGGTTGGAAAAACTGTTTTTT,CASSLASQGLEKLFF
-,TRBV7-3,TRBJ1-1,-,TGTGCCAGCAGCTTATCTGGACAGAACACTGAAGCTTTCTTT,CASSLSGQNTEAFF
TRBD2,TRBV24-1,TRBJ2-1,-,TGTGCCACCAGTGATTTTAGCGGGCCTTCCTACAATGAGCAGTTCTTC,CATSDFSGPSYNEQFF
-,TRBV5-1,TRBJ1-4,-,TGCGCCAGCAGTTCTACCAATGCAGGTGAAAAACTGTTTTTT,CASSSTNAGEKLFF
TRBD1,TRBV6-4,TRBJ1-2,-,TGTGCCAGCAGTGACACGTCCGGGACAGGGTTCGTTGGCTACACCTTC,CASSDTSGTGFVGYTF
TRBD2,TRBV7-3,TRBJ2-1,-,TGTGCCAGCAGCTGGGGGACTACACCATACAATGAGCAGTTCTTC,CASSWGTTPYNEQFF
-,TRBV28,TRBJ1-4,-,TGTGCCAGCAGTTTCCAGGGTGGAGGGGCTGAAAAACTGTTTTTT,CASSFQGGGAEKLFF
TRBD1,TRBV19,TRBJ2-5,-,TGTGCCAGTAGACCTGGACAGGGAAGGGAGACCCAGTACTTC,CASRPGQGRETQYF
-,TRBV9,TRBJ2-5,-,TGTGCCAGCAGCGTAGGGGGTAGCGGCCTACAAGAGACCCAGTACTTC,CASSVGGSGLQETQYF
-,TRBV2,TRBJ2-1,-,TGTGCCAGCAGGGCTGCTTCCGGGTTATACAATGAGCAGTTCTTC,CASRAASGLYNEQFF
TRBD1,TRBV6-6,TRBJ1-3,-,TGTGCCAGTAAACAGGGGGTGCCAAGCTCTGGAAACACCATATATTTT,CASKQGVPSSGNTIYF
TRBD1,TRBV2,TRBJ1-2,few,TGTGCCAGCAGTGAGGTGGGGGACAGGGGATCGTCTGGCTACACCTTC,CASSEVGDRGSSGYTF
-,TRBV6-2/TRBV6-3,TRBJ2-7,-,TGTGCCAGCAGTTTAGACAGCTACGAGCAGTACTTC,CASSLDSYEQYF
-,TRBV7-8,TRBJ2-7,-,TGTGCCAGCAGCTCCACCGGGGCGGGGTCTAACGAGCAGTACTTC,CASSSTGAGSNEQYF
-,TRBV30,TRBJ1-5,-,TGTGCCTGGAGTGTAGGGAGTGGGCAGCCCCAGCATTTT,CAWSVGSGQPQHF
-,TRBV6-5,TRBJ2-5,once,TGTGCCAGCGGGGGACTGGAGACCCAGTACTTC,CASGGLETQYF
-,TRBV2,TRBJ1-3,-,TGTGCCAGCAGACTGAGTGAATCTGGAAACACCATATATTTT,CASRLSESGNTIYF
-,TRBV11-3,TRBJ2-2,once,TGTGCCAGCAGCTTAAGCCGCGGCGTGGCGCCAAACACCGGGGAGCTGTTTTTT,CASSLSRGVAPNTGELFF
-,TRBV10-3,TRBJ2-3,-,TGTGCCACCCGCGGTTGGGGGGACACAGATACGCAGTATTTT,CATRGWGDTDTQYF
-,TRBV6-2/TRBV6-3,TRBJ2-5,-,TGTGCCAGCAGTTACCGAACAGGAGTCCAAGAGACCCAGTACTTC,CASSYRTGVQETQYF
TRBD2,TRBV19,TRBJ2-1,-,TGTGCCAGTAGTATCACCCCGTGGGGGACTAGCGGGACCAATGAGCAGTTCTTC,CASSITPWGTSGTNEQFF
-,TRBV9,TRBJ2-1,few,TGTGCCAGCAGCGAAACAGGGACCTCCTACAATGAGCAGTTCTTC,CASSETGTSYNEQFF
TRBD1,TRBV4-1,TRBJ1-2,-,TGCGCCAGCAGCCAAGAAAGGCAGGGGGCCTCTGGCTACACCTTC,CASSQERQGASGYTF
-,TRBV10-3,TRBJ1-1,-,TGTGCCATCAGTGAGGGGCGGAACACTGAAGCTTTCTTT,CAISEGRNTEAFF
-,TRBV14,TRBJ1-2,-,TGTGCCAGCAGCCAGAGGGTCGCTACTAGGACCTATGGCTACACCTTC,CASSQRVATRTYGYTF
TRBD1,TRBV5-4,TRBJ2-5,-,TGTGCCAGCAGCTTCGGGACAGGGGCCGGAGAGACCCAGTACTTC,CASSFGTGAGETQYF
TRBD1,TRBV18,TRBJ1-3,-,TGTGCCAGCTCACCACGACAGGGTAGCTCTGGAAACACCATATATTTT,CASSPRQGSSGNTIYF
TRBD2,TRBV6-6,TRBJ2-3,-,TGTGCCAGCAGCCGAGCGGGAGATGAAGATACGCAGTATTTT,CASSRAGDEDTQYF
-,TRBV7-2,TRBJ1-1,-,TGTGCCAGCAGCTTAGGGGCCTACAGGGAAAATGAAGCTTTCTTT,CASSLGAYRENEAFF
-,TRBV4-2,TRBJ2-1,-,TGTGCCAGCAGCCCCGCCTTTGGGGAGGTGGTCTTACGGTATGAGCAGTTCTTC,CASSPAFGEVVLRYEQFF
-,TRBV7-9,TRBJ2-7,few,TGTGCCAGCAGCTTGACAAATATGGACGAGCAGTACTTC,CASSLTNMDEQYF
-,TRBV24-1,TRBJ2-5,-,TGTGCCACCAGTAGACAGTTCCAAGAGACCCAGTACTTC,CATSRQFQETQYF